These T cell receptor beta chains were read from a single sample in a study of T cell repertoires in cytomegalovirus infection. No antigens are known for them. From the reads, TCRdb called clonotypes with MiXCR, one entry per CDR3 protein. Here the sample spans about 500,000 distinct CDR3 sequences, 30% to 35% being singletons. The source material was cultured PBMCs, sampled from culture after CMV antigen stimulation. These receptors were taken from a human donor in good health (CMV status not recorded). Some clones in this sample may be carry-over from other donors' samples. Both conserved end residues are part of each CDR3. The D gene is left open where the match is weak. Only part of the rows carry a size: once, few, many, or a class if the clone is expanded.

J gene: TRBJ2-1; V gene: TRBV6-2/TRBV6-3; CDR3 length: 15; D gene: NA; clone size: NA; CDR3 protein: CASSYYGLTNNEQFF; CDR3 DNA: TGTGCCAGCAGTTACTATGGACTGACTAACAATGAGCAGTTCTTC
J gene: TRBJ2-1; V gene: TRBV7-2; CDR3 length: 14; D gene: TRBD2; clone size: NA; CDR3 protein: CASSSLAGYNEQFF; CDR3 DNA: TGTGCCAGCAGCTCACTAGCGGGTTACAATGAGCAGTTCTTC
J gene: TRBJ2-1; V gene: TRBV12-3/TRBV12-4; CDR3 length: 16; D gene: TRBD2; clone size: NA; CDR3 protein: CASSSRTSGPYNEQFF; CDR3 DNA: TGTGCCAGCAGCTCCCGGACTAGCGGGCCCTACAATGAGCAGTTCTTC
J gene: TRBJ1-4; V gene: TRBV18; CDR3 length: 18; D gene: NA; clone size: NA; CDR3 protein: CASSPGYEGFATNEKLFF; CDR3 DNA: TGTGCCAGCTCACCAGGCTACGAGGGGTTCGCAACTAATGAAAAACTGTTTTTT
J gene: TRBJ2-1; V gene: TRBV20-1; CDR3 length: 12; D gene: NA; clone size: NA; CDR3 protein: CSASSVYNEQFF; CDR3 DNA: TGCAGTGCTAGTTCGGTTTACAATGAGCAGTTCTTC
J gene: TRBJ2-7; V gene: TRBV6-2/TRBV6-3; CDR3 length: 12; D gene: TRBD1; clone size: NA; CDR3 protein: CASSERGQKQYF; CDR3 DNA: TGTGCCAGCAGTGAAAGGGGACAGAAGCAGTACTTC
J gene: TRBJ2-5; V gene: TRBV7-3; CDR3 length: 13; D gene: NA; clone size: NA; CDR3 protein: CASSIGGEETQYF; CDR3 DNA: TGTGCCAGCAGCATCGGAGGTGAAGAGACCCAGTACTTC
J gene: TRBJ2-2; V gene: TRBV15; CDR3 length: 16; D gene: NA; clone size: NA; CDR3 protein: CATSREIGLGGGELFF; CDR3 DNA: TGTGCCACCAGCAGAGAGATAGGCCTCGGGGGCGGGGAGCTGTTTTTT
J gene: TRBJ2-1; V gene: TRBV12-3/TRBV12-4; CDR3 length: 16; D gene: TRBD2; clone size: NA; CDR3 protein: CASSPERDSSYNEQFF; CDR3 DNA: TGTGCCAGCAGCCCCGAGCGGGATAGCTCCTACAATGAGCAGTTCTTC
J gene: TRBJ2-7; V gene: TRBV20-1; CDR3 length: 15; D gene: NA; clone size: NA; CDR3 protein: CSARDSWQGPHEQYF; CDR3 DNA: TGCAGTGCTAGAGATAGTTGGCAGGGCCCCCACGAGCAGTACTTC
J gene: TRBJ2-1; V gene: TRBV4-1; CDR3 length: 17; D gene: NA; clone size: few; CDR3 protein: CASSQPFLQGSINEQFF; CDR3 DNA: TGCGCCAGCAGCCAACCCTTTCTTCAGGGCTCCATCAATGAGCAGTTCTTC
J gene: TRBJ1-4; V gene: TRBV12-3/TRBV12-4; CDR3 length: 15; D gene: TRBD1; clone size: NA; CDR3 protein: CASSTRQGVREKLFF; CDR3 DNA: TGTGCCAGCAGCACTCGACAGGGAGTCCGAGAAAAACTGTTTTTT
J gene: TRBJ2-1; V gene: TRBV7-3; CDR3 length: 17; D gene: TRBD2; clone size: few; CDR3 protein: CASSLRGLAGSYNEQFF; CDR3 DNA: TGTGCCAGCAGCCTTAGAGGACTAGCGGGAAGTTACAATGAGCAGTTCTTC
J gene: TRBJ1-6; V gene: TRBV7-2; CDR3 length: 14; D gene: NA; clone size: NA; CDR3 protein: CASSLDPGRAPLHF; CDR3 DNA: TGTGCCAGCAGCTTAGACCCCGGTCGGGCACCCCTCCACTTT
J gene: TRBJ2-1; V gene: TRBV6-2/TRBV6-3; CDR3 length: 14; D gene: TRBD1; clone size: few; CDR3 protein: CASSLQGLYNEQFF; CDR3 DNA: TGTGCCAGCAGTTTACAGGGGTTATACAATGAGCAGTTCTTC
J gene: TRBJ2-1; V gene: TRBV27; CDR3 length: 14; D gene: TRBD2; clone size: NA; CDR3 protein: CASSQMGGYNEQFF; CDR3 DNA: TGTGCCAGCAGTCAAATGGGAGGGTACAATGAGCAGTTCTTC
J gene: TRBJ2-5; V gene: TRBV7-8; CDR3 length: 12; D gene: NA; clone size: few; CDR3 protein: CATQPGGETQYF; CDR3 DNA: TGTGCCACCCAACCAGGAGGAGAGACCCAGTACTTC
J gene: TRBJ2-2; V gene: TRBV27; CDR3 length: 12; D gene: NA; clone size: NA; CDR3 protein: CASSQPAGELFF; CDR3 DNA: TGTGCCAGCAGCCAACCGGCCGGGGAGCTGTTTTTT
J gene: TRBJ2-5; V gene: TRBV5-1; CDR3 length: 15; D gene: TRBD2; clone size: NA; CDR3 protein: CASSQRPSGGETQYF; CDR3 DNA: TGCGCCAGCAGCCAGAGACCTAGCGGGGGAGAGACCCAGTACTTC
J gene: TRBJ1-5; V gene: TRBV15; CDR3 length: 14; D gene: NA; clone size: few; CDR3 protein: CATSRNRDGQPQHF; CDR3 DNA: TGTGCCACCAGCAGGAACAGGGACGGGCAGCCCCAGCATTTT
J gene: TRBJ1-1; V gene: TRBV19; CDR3 length: 17; D gene: TRBD1; clone size: once; CDR3 protein: CASTLGRPGTGITEAFF; CDR3 DNA: TGTGCCAGTACGCTCGGACGTCCGGGGACAGGGATTACTGAAGCTTTCTTT
J gene: TRBJ2-1; V gene: TRBV20-1; CDR3 length: 18; D gene: TRBD2; clone size: few; CDR3 protein: CSATVSSGSSVSYNEQFF; CDR3 DNA: TGCAGTGCCACCGTTTCTAGCGGGAGCTCCGTCTCCTACAATGAGCAGTTCTTC
J gene: TRBJ2-1; V gene: TRBV19; CDR3 length: 13; D gene: NA; clone size: NA; CDR3 protein: CASRMETYNEQFF; CDR3 DNA: TGTGCCAGTAGGATGGAAACCTACAATGAGCAGTTCTTC
J gene: TRBJ2-1; V gene: TRBV12-3/TRBV12-4; CDR3 length: 16; D gene: TRBD2; clone size: few; CDR3 protein: CASSPSSGSFVHEQFF; CDR3 DNA: TGTGCCAGCAGTCCCTCTAGCGGGAGTTTTGTCCATGAGCAGTTCTTC
J gene: TRBJ1-1; V gene: TRBV4-3; CDR3 length: 14; D gene: NA; clone size: NA; CDR3 protein: CASSQSTGNTEAFF; CDR3 DNA: TGCGCCAGCAGCCAATCGACAGGGAACACTGAAGCTTTCTTT
J gene: TRBJ1-1; V gene: TRBV18; CDR3 length: 20; D gene: NA; clone size: few; CDR3 protein: CASSQYPISRRGPPNTEAFF; CDR3 DNA: TGTGCCAGCTCACAATACCCCATTTCGCGGAGGGGCCCCCCGAACACTGAAGCTTTCTTT
J gene: TRBJ1-1; V gene: TRBV6-6; CDR3 length: 14; D gene: TRBD1; clone size: NA; CDR3 protein: CASSNRGMNTEAFF; CDR3 DNA: TGTGCCAGCAGTAACAGGGGCATGAACACTGAAGCTTTCTTT
J gene: TRBJ1-3; V gene: TRBV12-3/TRBV12-4; CDR3 length: 13; D gene: TRBD1; clone size: once; CDR3 protein: CASSGTAGNTIYF; CDR3 DNA: TGTGCCAGCAGCGGGACAGCTGGAAACACCATATATTTT
J gene: TRBJ2-7; V gene: TRBV7-9; CDR3 length: 17; D gene: TRBD2; clone size: few; CDR3 protein: CASSSGLPEPAGYEQYF; CDR3 DNA: TGTGCCAGCAGCTCGGGACTACCCGAACCGGCGGGATACGAGCAGTACTTC
J gene: TRBJ2-1; V gene: TRBV11-2; CDR3 length: 14; D gene: TRBD2; clone size: NA; CDR3 protein: CASRPWTSGTEQFF; CDR3 DNA: TGTGCCAGCAGACCCTGGACTAGCGGGACTGAGCAGTTCTTC
J gene: TRBJ1-1; V gene: TRBV11-2; CDR3 length: 17; D gene: NA; clone size: few; CDR3 protein: CASSFSPNRFGNTEAFF; CDR3 DNA: TGTGCCAGCAGCTTTAGTCCCAATCGGTTTGGGAACACTGAAGCTTTCTTT
J gene: TRBJ2-1; V gene: TRBV9; CDR3 length: 12; D gene: NA; clone size: NA; CDR3 protein: CASSALSNEQFF; CDR3 DNA: TGTGCCAGCAGCGCCCTTTCAAATGAGCAGTTCTTC
J gene: TRBJ2-1; V gene: TRBV14; CDR3 length: 17; D gene: NA; clone size: NA; CDR3 protein: CASSPTITASSYNEQFF; CDR3 DNA: TGTGCCAGCAGCCCAACCATAACAGCTAGCTCCTACAATGAGCAGTTCTTC
J gene: TRBJ2-1; V gene: TRBV10-3; CDR3 length: 17; D gene: NA; clone size: few; CDR3 protein: CAISEGETSHSYNEQFF; CDR3 DNA: TGTGCCATCAGTGAGGGGGAAACCTCCCACTCCTACAATGAGCAGTTCTTC
J gene: TRBJ2-5; V gene: TRBV20-1; CDR3 length: 16; D gene: TRBD1; clone size: once; CDR3 protein: CSARRVGQGAWETQYF; CDR3 DNA: TGCAGTGCTAGGCGTGTTGGGCAGGGGGCTTGGGAGACCCAGTACTTC
J gene: TRBJ1-2; V gene: TRBV12-5; CDR3 length: 15; D gene: TRBD1; clone size: NA; CDR3 protein: CASGLEGTVNYGYTF; CDR3 DNA: TGTGCTAGTGGTTTGGAAGGGACAGTTAACTATGGCTACACCTTC
J gene: TRBJ1-2; V gene: TRBV5-6; CDR3 length: 14; D gene: NA; clone size: NA; CDR3 protein: CASSQPTGVRGYTF; CDR3 DNA: TGTGCCAGCAGCCAACCGACCGGGGTCCGCGGCTACACCTTC
J gene: TRBJ1-2; V gene: TRBV4-1; CDR3 length: 15; D gene: NA; clone size: NA; CDR3 protein: CASSQDAALTYGYTF; CDR3 DNA: TGCGCCAGCAGCCAAGACGCGGCACTTACCTATGGCTACACCTTC
J gene: TRBJ2-1; V gene: TRBV6-2/TRBV6-3; CDR3 length: 15; D gene: NA; clone size: few; CDR3 protein: CASSYVLGRGNEQFF; CDR3 DNA: TGTGCCAGCAGTTACGTACTGGGGCGAGGCAATGAGCAGTTCTTC
J gene: TRBJ2-2; V gene: TRBV12-3/TRBV12-4; CDR3 length: 13; D gene: NA; clone size: NA; CDR3 protein: CASSPRPTGELFF; CDR3 DNA: TGTGCCAGCAGTCCGAGGCCAACCGGGGAGCTGTTTTTT
J gene: TRBJ2-5; V gene: TRBV7-9; CDR3 length: 12; D gene: NA; clone size: many; CDR3 protein: CASSILEQTQYF; CDR3 DNA: TGTGCCAGCAGCATCCTAGAGCAGACCCAGTACTTC
J gene: TRBJ1-4; V gene: TRBV2; CDR3 length: 14; D gene: NA; clone size: NA; CDR3 protein: CASSHREPEEKLFF; CDR3 DNA: TGTGCCAGCAGCCACAGAGAGCCCGAGGAAAAACTGTTTTTT
J gene: TRBJ1-2; V gene: TRBV7-2; CDR3 length: 14; D gene: TRBD1; clone size: few; CDR3 protein: CASSLEAGGNGYTF; CDR3 DNA: TGTGCCAGCAGCTTAGAGGCAGGGGGTAATGGCTACACCTTC
J gene: TRBJ1-5; V gene: TRBV7-8; CDR3 length: 16; D gene: NA; clone size: many; CDR3 protein: CASSPFRKSKNQPQHF; CDR3 DNA: TGTGCCAGCAGCCCCTTCCGAAAAAGTAAAAATCAGCCCCAGCATTTT
J gene: TRBJ1-1; V gene: TRBV7-6; CDR3 length: 13; D gene: NA; clone size: few; CDR3 protein: CASSSLMGTEAFF; CDR3 DNA: TGTGCCAGCAGCTCCCTAATGGGGACTGAAGCTTTCTTT
J gene: TRBJ1-3; V gene: TRBV15; CDR3 length: 17; D gene: NA; clone size: NA; CDR3 protein: CATSKGEGFVTGNTIYF; CDR3 DNA: TGTGCCACCAGCAAGGGGGAGGGTTTCGTTACTGGAAACACCATATATTTT
J gene: TRBJ2-5; V gene: TRBV7-2; CDR3 length: 17; D gene: TRBD2; clone size: many; CDR3 protein: CASSLGLAGDFRETQYF; CDR3 DNA: TGTGCCAGCAGCCTAGGACTAGCGGGAGATTTTCGAGAGACCCAGTACTTC
J gene: TRBJ2-1; V gene: TRBV7-2; CDR3 length: 13; D gene: NA; clone size: many; CDR3 protein: CASGTEVYNEQFF; CDR3 DNA: TGTGCCAGCGGGACGGAGGTTTACAATGAGCAGTTCTTC
J gene: TRBJ2-3; V gene: TRBV6-5; CDR3 length: 16; D gene: TRBD2; clone size: few; CDR3 protein: CASRTGLAGGTDTQYF; CDR3 DNA: TGTGCCAGCAGGACAGGACTAGCGGGAGGCACAGATACGCAGTATTTT
J gene: TRBJ1-2; V gene: TRBV12-3/TRBV12-4; CDR3 length: 19; D gene: TRBD1; clone size: many; CDR3 protein: CASSLKVRDRGLSNYGYTF; CDR3 DNA: TGTGCCAGCTCCTTAAAGGTTCGGGACAGGGGGCTTTCTAACTATGGCTACACCTTC
J gene: TRBJ2-3; V gene: TRBV5-3; CDR3 length: 16; D gene: TRBD2; clone size: NA; CDR3 protein: CASSSTSGISTDTQYF; CDR3 DNA: TGTGCCAGCAGCTCTACTAGCGGGATAAGCACAGATACGCAGTATTTT
J gene: TRBJ1-2; V gene: TRBV7-2; CDR3 length: 15; D gene: TRBD1; clone size: NA; CDR3 protein: CASNEPTGWHYGYTF; CDR3 DNA: TGTGCCAGCAACGAGCCGACAGGGTGGCACTATGGCTACACCTTC
J gene: TRBJ2-5; V gene: TRBV7-2; CDR3 length: 16; D gene: TRBD2; clone size: NA; CDR3 protein: CASSLGTAAGTETQYF; CDR3 DNA: TGTGCCAGCAGCTTAGGGACTGCAGCGGGAACAGAGACCCAGTACTTC
J gene: TRBJ2-1; V gene: TRBV12-3/TRBV12-4; CDR3 length: 15; D gene: NA; clone size: many; CDR3 protein: CASSHGQPAYNEQFF; CDR3 DNA: TGTGCCAGCAGTCACGGACAGCCAGCCTACAATGAGCAGTTCTTC
J gene: TRBJ1-4; V gene: TRBV6-5; CDR3 length: 15; D gene: NA; clone size: few; CDR3 protein: CASSYSSQGGEKLFF; CDR3 DNA: TGTGCCAGCAGTTACTCGAGTCAGGGTGGCGAAAAACTGTTTTTT